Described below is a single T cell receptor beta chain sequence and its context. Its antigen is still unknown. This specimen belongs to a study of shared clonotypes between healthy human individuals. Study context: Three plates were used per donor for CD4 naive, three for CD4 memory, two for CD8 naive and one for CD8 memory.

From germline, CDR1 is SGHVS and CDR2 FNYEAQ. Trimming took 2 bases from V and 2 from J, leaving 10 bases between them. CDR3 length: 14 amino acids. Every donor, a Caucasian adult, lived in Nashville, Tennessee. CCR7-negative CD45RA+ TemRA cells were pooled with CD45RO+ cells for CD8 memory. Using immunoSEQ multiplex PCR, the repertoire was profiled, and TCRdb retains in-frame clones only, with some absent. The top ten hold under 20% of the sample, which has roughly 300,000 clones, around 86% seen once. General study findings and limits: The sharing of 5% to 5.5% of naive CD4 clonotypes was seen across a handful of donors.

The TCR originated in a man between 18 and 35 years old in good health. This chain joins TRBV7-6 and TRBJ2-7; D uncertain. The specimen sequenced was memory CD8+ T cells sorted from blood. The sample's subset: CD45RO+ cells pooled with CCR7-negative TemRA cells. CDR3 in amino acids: CASSLSPGTYEQYF. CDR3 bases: TGTGCCAGCAGCTTAAGTCCCGGTACCTACGAGCAGTACTTC.